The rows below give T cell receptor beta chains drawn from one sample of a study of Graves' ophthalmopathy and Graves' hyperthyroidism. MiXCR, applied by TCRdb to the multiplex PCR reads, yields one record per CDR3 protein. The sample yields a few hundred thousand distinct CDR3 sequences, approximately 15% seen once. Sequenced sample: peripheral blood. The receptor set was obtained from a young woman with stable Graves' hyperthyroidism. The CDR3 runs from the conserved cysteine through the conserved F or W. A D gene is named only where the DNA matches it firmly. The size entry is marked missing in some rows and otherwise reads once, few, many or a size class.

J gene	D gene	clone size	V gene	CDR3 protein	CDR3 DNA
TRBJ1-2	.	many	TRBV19	CASRLGLNYTF	TGTGCCAGTAGGCTTGGGCTAAATTACACCTTC
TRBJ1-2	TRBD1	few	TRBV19	CASSPWDRGPRGYTF	TGTGCCAGTAGTCCCTGGGACAGGGGCCCTAGGGGCTACACCTTC
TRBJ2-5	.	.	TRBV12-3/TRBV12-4	CASTLGGEETQYF	TGTGCCAGCACTTTGGGCGGGGAAGAGACCCAGTACTTC
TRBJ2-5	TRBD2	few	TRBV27	CASSLIAGGPQETQYF	TGTGCCAGCAGTTTAATAGCGGGGGGGCCACAAGAGACCCAGTACTTC
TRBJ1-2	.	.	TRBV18	CASSPPGLARYGYTF	TGTGCCAGCTCACCACCCGGGTTAGCTAGATATGGCTACACCTTC
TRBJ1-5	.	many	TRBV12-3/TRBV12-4	CASRAAGKPQHF	TGTGCCAGCAGGGCCGCCGGGAAGCCCCAGCATTTT
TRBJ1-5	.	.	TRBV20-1	CSASGGRAQPQHF	TGCAGTGCTAGTGGAGGGAGGGCGCAGCCCCAGCATTTT
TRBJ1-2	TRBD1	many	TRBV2	CASSESGDRDKAGYTF	TGTGCCAGCAGTGAGTCAGGGGACAGGGACAAGGCTGGCTACACCTTC
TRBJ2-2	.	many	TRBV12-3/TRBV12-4	CASSFTGELFF	TGTGCCAGCAGTTTCACCGGGGAGCTGTTTTTT
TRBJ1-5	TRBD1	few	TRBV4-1	CASTQGQDYNQPQHF	TGCGCCAGCACCCAGGGACAGGACTACAATCAGCCCCAGCATTTT
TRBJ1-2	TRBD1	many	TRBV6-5	CTTRRTGVYGYTF	TGTACCACCCGAAGGACAGGGGTCTATGGCTACACCTTC
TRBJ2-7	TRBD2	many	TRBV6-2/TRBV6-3	CASTTSGAYTYEQYF	TGTGCCAGCACTACTAGCGGGGCCTACACCTACGAGCAGTACTTC
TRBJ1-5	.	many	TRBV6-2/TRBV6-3	CASSYRQSNQPQHF	TGTGCCAGCAGTTACCGACAGTCCAATCAGCCCCAGCATTTT
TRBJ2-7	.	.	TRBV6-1	CASSESGSTYEQYF	TGTGCCAGCAGTGAGTCAGGGTCCACCTACGAGCAGTACTTC
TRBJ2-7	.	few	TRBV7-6	CASSLGEGSYEQYF	TGTGCCAGCAGCTTAGGTGAGGGCTCCTACGAGCAGTACTTC
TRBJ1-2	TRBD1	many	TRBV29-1	CSVGGRRDRDYGYTF	TGCAGCGTTGGAGGTAGACGGGACAGGGACTATGGCTACACCTTC
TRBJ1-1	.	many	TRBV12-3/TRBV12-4	CASSQLGGGEAFF	TGTGCCAGCAGTCAACTGGGGGGAGGCGAAGCTTTCTTT
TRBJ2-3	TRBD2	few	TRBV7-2	CASSLSPSGDSTDTQYF	TGTGCCAGCAGCTTAAGCCCTAGCGGGGATAGCACAGATACGCAGTATTTT
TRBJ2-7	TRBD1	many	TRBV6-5	CASRSPRQGSYEQYF	TGTGCCAGCAGGAGCCCCCGACAGGGCTCCTACGAGCAGTACTTC